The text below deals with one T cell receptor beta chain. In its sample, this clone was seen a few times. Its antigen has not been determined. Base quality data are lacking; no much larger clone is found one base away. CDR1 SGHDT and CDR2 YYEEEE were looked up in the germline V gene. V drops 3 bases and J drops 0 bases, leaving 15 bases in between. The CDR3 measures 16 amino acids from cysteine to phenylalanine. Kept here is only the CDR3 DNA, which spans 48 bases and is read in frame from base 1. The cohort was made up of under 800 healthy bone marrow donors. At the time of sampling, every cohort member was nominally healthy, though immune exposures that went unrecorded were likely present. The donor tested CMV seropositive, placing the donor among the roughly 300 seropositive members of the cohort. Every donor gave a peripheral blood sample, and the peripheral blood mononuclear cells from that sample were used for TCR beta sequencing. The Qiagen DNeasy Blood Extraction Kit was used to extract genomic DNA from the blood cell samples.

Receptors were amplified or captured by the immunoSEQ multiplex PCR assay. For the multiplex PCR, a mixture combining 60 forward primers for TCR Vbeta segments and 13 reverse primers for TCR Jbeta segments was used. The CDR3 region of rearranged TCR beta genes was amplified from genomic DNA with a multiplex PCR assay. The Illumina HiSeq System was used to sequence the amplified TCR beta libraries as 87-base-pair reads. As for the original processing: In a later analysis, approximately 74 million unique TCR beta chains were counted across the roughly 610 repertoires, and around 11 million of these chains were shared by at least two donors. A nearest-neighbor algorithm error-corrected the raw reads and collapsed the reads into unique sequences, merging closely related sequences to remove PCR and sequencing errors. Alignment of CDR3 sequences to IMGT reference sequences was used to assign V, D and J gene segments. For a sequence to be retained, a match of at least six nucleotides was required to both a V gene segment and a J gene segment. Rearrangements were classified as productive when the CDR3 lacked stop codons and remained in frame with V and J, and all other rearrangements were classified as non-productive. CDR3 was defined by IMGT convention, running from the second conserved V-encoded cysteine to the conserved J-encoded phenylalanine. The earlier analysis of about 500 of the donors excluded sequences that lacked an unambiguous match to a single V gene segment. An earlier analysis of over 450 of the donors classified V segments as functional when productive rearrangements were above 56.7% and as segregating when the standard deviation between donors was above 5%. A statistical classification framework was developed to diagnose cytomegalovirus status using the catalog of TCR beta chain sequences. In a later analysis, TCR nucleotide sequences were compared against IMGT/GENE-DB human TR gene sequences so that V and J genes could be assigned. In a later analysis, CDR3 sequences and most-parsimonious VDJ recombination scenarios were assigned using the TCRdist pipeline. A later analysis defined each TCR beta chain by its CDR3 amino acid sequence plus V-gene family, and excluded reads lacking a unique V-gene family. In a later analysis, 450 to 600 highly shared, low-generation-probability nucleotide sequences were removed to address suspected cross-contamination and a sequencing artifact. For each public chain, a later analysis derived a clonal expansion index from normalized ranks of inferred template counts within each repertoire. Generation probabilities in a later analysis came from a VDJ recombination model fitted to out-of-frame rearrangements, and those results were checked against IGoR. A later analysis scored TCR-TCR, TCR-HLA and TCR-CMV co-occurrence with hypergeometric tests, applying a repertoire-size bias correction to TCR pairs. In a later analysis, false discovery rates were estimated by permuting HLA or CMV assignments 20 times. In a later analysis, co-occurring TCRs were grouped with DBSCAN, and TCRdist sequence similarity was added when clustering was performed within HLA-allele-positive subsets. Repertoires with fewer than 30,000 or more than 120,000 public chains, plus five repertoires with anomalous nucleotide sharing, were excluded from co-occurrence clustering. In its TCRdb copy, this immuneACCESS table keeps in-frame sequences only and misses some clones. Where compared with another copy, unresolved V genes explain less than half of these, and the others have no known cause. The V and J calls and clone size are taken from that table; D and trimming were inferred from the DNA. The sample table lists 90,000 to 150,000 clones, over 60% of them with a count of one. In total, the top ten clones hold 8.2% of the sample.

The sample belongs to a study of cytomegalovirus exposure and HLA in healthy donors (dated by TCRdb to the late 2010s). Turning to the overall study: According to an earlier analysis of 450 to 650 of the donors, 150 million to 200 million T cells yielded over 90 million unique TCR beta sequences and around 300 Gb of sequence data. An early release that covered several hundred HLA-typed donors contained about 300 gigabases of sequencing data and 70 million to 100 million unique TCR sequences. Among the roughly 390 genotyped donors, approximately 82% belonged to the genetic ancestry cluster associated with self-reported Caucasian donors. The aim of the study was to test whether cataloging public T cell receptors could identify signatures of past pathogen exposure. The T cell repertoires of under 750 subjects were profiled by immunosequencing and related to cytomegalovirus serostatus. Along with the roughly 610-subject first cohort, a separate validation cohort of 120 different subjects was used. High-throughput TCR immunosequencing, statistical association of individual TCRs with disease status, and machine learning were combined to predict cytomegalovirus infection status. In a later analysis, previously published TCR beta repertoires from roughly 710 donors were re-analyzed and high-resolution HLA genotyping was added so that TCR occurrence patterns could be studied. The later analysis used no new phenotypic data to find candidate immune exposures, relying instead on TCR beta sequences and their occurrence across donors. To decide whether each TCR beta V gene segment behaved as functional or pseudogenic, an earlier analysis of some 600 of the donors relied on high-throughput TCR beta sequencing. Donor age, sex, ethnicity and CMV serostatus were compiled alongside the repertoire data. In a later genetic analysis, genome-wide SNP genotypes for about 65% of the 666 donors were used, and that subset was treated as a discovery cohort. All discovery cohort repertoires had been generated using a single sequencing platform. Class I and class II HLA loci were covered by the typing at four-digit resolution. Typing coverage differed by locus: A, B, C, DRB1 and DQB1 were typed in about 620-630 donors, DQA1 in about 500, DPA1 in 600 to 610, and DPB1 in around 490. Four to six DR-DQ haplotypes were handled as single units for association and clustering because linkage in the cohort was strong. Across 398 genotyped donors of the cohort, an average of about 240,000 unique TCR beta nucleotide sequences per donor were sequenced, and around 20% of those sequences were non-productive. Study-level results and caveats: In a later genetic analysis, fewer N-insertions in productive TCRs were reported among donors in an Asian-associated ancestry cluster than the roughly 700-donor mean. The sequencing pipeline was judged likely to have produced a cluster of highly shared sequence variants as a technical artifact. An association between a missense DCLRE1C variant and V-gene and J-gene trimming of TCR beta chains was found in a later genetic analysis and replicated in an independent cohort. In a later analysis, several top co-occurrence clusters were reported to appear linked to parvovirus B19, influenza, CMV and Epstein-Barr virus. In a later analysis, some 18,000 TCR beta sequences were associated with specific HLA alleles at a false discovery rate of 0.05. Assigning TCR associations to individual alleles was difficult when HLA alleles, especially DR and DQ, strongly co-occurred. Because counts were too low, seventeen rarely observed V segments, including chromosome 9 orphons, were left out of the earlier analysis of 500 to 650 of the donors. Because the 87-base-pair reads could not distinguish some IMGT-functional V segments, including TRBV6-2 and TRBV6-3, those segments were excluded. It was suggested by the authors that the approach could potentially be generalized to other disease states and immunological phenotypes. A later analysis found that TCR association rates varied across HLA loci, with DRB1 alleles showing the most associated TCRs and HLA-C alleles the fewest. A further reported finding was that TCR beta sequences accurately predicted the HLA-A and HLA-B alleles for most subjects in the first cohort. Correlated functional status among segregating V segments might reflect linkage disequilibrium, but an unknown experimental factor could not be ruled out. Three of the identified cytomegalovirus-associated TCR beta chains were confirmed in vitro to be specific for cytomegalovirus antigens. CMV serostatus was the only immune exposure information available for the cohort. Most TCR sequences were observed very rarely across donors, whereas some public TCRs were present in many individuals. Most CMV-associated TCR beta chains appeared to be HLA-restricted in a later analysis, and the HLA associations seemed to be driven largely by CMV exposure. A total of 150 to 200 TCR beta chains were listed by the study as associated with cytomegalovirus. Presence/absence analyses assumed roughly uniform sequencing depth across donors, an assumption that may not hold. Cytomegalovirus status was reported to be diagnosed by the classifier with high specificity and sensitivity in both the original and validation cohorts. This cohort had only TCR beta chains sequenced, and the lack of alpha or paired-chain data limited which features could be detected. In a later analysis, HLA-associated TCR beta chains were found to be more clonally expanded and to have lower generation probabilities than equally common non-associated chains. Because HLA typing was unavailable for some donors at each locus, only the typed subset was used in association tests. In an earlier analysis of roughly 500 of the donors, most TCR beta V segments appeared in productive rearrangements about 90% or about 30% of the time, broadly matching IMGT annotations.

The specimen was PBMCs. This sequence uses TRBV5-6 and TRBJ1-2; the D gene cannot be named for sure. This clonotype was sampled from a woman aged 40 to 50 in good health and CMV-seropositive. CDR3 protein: CASSYALLVPNYGYTF. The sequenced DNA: TGTGCCAGCAGCTACGCGCTGCTCGTACCTAACTATGGCTACACCTTC.